A single sample gave rise to the 5 T cell receptor beta chains below, sequenced in a study of immune heterogeneity within non-small cell lung tumors. For each sample, template was roughly 640 ng of bulk tumor genomic DNA. Several biopsies were spaced far apart within each primary tumor and obtained as surgery took place. Enrolled individuals presented with untreated, newly diagnosed non-small cell lung cancer and received curative surgery. Multiplex PCR with 32 V and 13 J primers amplified TCR beta CDR3. TCRdb independently ran MiXCR on the multiplex PCR reads; one entry per CDR3 protein. Of some 19,000 distinct CDR3 sequences in the sample, under 30% were seen once. The sample taken for sequencing was lung tumor tissue. The receptor set was obtained from a man aged 40-55 years with non-small cell lung cancer.

This clonotype showed up many times. The rearrangement joins TRBV19 to TRBJ1-1; no clear D gene. CDR1 is LNHDA and CDR2 is SQIVND in the germline V gene (reference sequence). The CDR3 consists of 14 residues. Trimming cost V 7 bases and J 0 bases, with 12 bases left between them. CDR3 in DNA: TGTGCCAGTAACCGAGACATGATGAACACTGAAGCTTTCTTT. Translating gives CASNRDMMNTEAFF.

By sample fraction, this clonotype is medium-sized (0.01 to 0.1%). The chain uses TRBV7-9 and TRBJ1-6; D unclear. CDR1 and CDR2 (germline): SEHNR, FQNEAQ (reference sequence). The V end lost 5 bases, the J end lost 8 bases, and 7 bases lay between the germline ends. The length of the CDR3 is 12 residues. CDR3 region: CASSLYDSPLHF. For the CDR3, the DNA is TGTGCCAGCAGCCTGTACGATTCACCCCTCCACTTT.

This clonotype rates as medium-sized (0.01 to 0.1%). This rearrangement joins TRBV2 to TRBJ1-6; the match to TRBD1 covers 7 bases. There are 13 residues in the CDR3. Germline V lookup: CDR1 SNHLY, CDR2 FYNNEI. V was pared by 4 bases and J by 6 bases, with 0 bases of the junction left unmatched. CDR3 coding DNA: TGTGCCAGCAGTGGGGACAGTAATTCACCCCTCCACTTT. This encodes CASSGDSNSPLHF.

In this sample, this clonotype is medium-sized (0.01 to 0.1%). This rearrangement joins TRBV5-6 to TRBJ2-6; D tentatively fits TRBD1 or TRBD2 (6 bases each). The length of the CDR3 is 17 residues. Between the trimmed V and J ends, which lost 4 bases and 0 bases, there was a span of 14 bases. CDR1 is SGHDT and CDR2 is YYEEEE in the germline V gene. CDR3 bases: TGTGCCAGCAGCAGGGGGGTCGGGCTCTCTGGGGCCAACGTCCTGACTTTC. It specifies CASSRGVGLSGANVLTF.

The table lists this clonotype with a few counts. J is TRBJ2-7 and V is TRBV5-1; 8 nucleotides align to TRBD1. CDR1 is SGHRS, CDR2 YFSETQ, per germline. After removal of 3 bases from V and 2 bases from J, the junction contained 10 bases not matched to a gene. The CDR3 runs to 16 residues. Written as DNA, the CDR3 is TGCGCCAGCAGCTCCTACCTCGGACAGGGAGCCTACGAGCAGTACTTC. It specifies CASSSYLGQGAYEQYF. The variable domain in full, with the rest retrieved from reference TRBV5-1 and TRBJ2-7, is KAGVTQTPRYLIKTRGQQVTLSCSPISGHRSVSWYQQTPGQGLQFLFEYFSETQRNKGNFPGRFSGRQFSNSRSEMNVSTLELGDSALYLCASSSYLGQGAYEQYFGPGTRLTVT.